This paragraph reports one TCR beta chain. The data were taken from a study of graft-versus-host responses after intestinal transplantation. Trimming took off 2 bases at V and 5 bases at J, with 13 bases between the two ends. The CDR3 consists of 16 residues. The protocol was immunoSEQ multiplex PCR, while the TCRdb copy is restricted to in-frame clones and leaves out a portion. The sample lists about 97,000 clones; about nine tenths were seen once. The origin of this receptor is a human patient who received an intestinal transplant, so some T cells may come from the graft donor. Source: PBMCs, taken about 440 days after intestinal transplant. The chain joins TRBV6-7 to TRBJ1-6; tentatively, D is TRBD1 (5 bases). TRBV6-7 is classed as an ORF, of uncertain function. The CDR3 loop reads CASSYQYRKNNSPLHF. DNA of the CDR3: TGTGCCAGCAGTTACCAGTACAGGAAGAATAATTCACCCCTCCACTTT.